The 29 T cell receptor beta chains listed next were all sequenced from one sample in a study of blood T cell repertoires in COVID-19. Generated by immunoSEQ multiplex PCR, the TCRdb table keeps only in-frame clones and is missing some. This table holds around 250,000 clones, 70% to 90% found once. The sample taken for sequencing was peripheral blood. Receptors originate from a man in his late teens or twenties with active or convalescent COVID-19.

In DNA, the CDR3 is TGTGCCAGCAGCTCACAGGGGATGATGGGTGAAGCTTTCTTT. Amino acid sequence: CASSSQGMMGEAFF. The V and J genes are TRBV7-9 and TRBJ1-1; TRBD1 matches 7 bases. CDR3 length: 14 amino acids. Germline V gene sequence: CDR1 SEHNR, CDR2 FQNEAQ (reference sequence). J was trimmed by 7 bases and V by 4 bases; bases with no gene match: 9. The whole variable domain, remainder taken from reference TRBV7-9 and TRBJ1-1, is DTGVSQNPRHKITKRGQNVTFRCDPISEHNRLYWYRQTLGQGPEFLTYFQNEAQLEKSRLLSDRFSAERPKGSFSTLEIQRTEQGDSAMYLCASSSQGMMGEAFFGQGTRLTVV.

The V and J genes are TRBV2 and TRBJ2-7; D not resolved. The CDR3 length is 11 residues. Trimming removed 6 bases at V and 3 bases at J, with 6 bases between. Germline V lookup: CDR1 SNHLY, CDR2 FYNNEI. The CDR3 coding sequence is TGTGCCAGCAGCGCGGACTACGAGCAGTACTTC. The encoded protein is CASSADYEQYF. Full variable domain (remainder filled in from reference TRBV2 and TRBJ2-7): EPEVTQTPSHQVTQMGQEVILRCVPISNHLYFYWYRQILGQKVEFLVSFYNNEISEKSEIFDDQFSVERPDGSNFTLKIRSTKLEDSAMYFCASSADYEQYFGPGTRLTVT.

The CDR3 spells CSASLVGASYEQYF. CDR3 bases: TGCAGTGCTAGTTTGGTGGGCGCTTCCTACGAGCAGTACTTC. The V call is TRBV20-1, the J call TRBJ2-7, with unresolved D. The V gene lost 3 bases and the J gene lost 1 base, with 13 bases spanning the gap. The CDR3 contains 14 residues. Germline CDR1 is DFQATT and CDR2 is SNEGSKA (reference sequence).

This chain links TRBV5-6 with TRBJ1-6; 9 nucleotides align to TRBD1. There are 15 residues in the CDR3. V lost 6 bases, J lost 8 bases, and 9 bases stayed unmatched. CDR1 is SGHDT, CDR2 YYEEEE, per germline. CDR3 nucleotides: TGTGCCAGCACCTGGGGGGGACAGGGTGATTCACCCCTCCACTTT. This sequence encodes CASTWGGQGDSPLHF.

This chain connects TRBV28 to TRBJ1-2; a possible D gene is TRBD1 (5 bases). CDR1 is MDHEN, CDR2 SYDVKM, per germline. V was cut by 2 bases and J by 8 bases, with 12 bases left in between. The length of the CDR3 is 13 residues. CDR3 region: CASSLKAGYGYTF. The CDR3 coding sequence is TGTGCCAGCAGTTTAAAGGCAGGGTACGGCTACACCTTC.

This chain uses TRBV3-1 (or the pseudogene TRBV3-2) with TRBJ1-6; 7 nucleotides align to TRBD1. J lost 13 bases, V lost 1 base, and 7 bases had no gene match. There are 14 residues in the CDR3. Germline CDR1 is LGHDT and CDR2 is YNNKEL (reference sequence). CDR3: CASSQGDSLGPLHF. In nucleotides, the CDR3 is TGTGCCAGCAGCCAAGGGGACAGTTTAGGCCCCCTCCACTTT.

CDR3 nucleotides: TGTGCCAGCAGTTACTCTGGAGGGTTGAGCACTGAAGCTTTCTTT. It is translated as CASSYSGGLSTEAFF. The chain carries TRBV6-5 and TRBJ1-1; D remains ambiguous. Trimming shortened V by 0 bases and J by 4 bases, and 12 bases separated the two germline ends. The CDR3 covers 15 residues. The germline V gene encodes CDR1 MNHEY and CDR2 SVGAGI.

This chain joins TRBV30 and TRBJ1-6, with TRBD1 matching 7 bases. With 3 bases clipped from V and 6 bases from J, the junction kept 2 bases outside the gene matches. The germline V gene encodes CDR1 GTSNPN and CDR2 SVGIG (reference sequence). The CDR3 covers 13 residues. CDR3 nucleotide sequence: TGTGCCTGGAGGGGACAGTCTAATTCACCCCTCCACTTT. Protein product: CAWRGQSNSPLHF.

The chain employs TRBV5-1 and TRBJ1-3; weak D call: TRBD1 (6 bases). Between the trimmed V and J ends, which lost 2 bases and 4 bases, there was a span of 10 bases. Germline CDR1 and CDR2: SGHRS and YFSETQ. The CDR3 contains 14 residues. CDR3 nucleotides: TGCGCCAGCAGCTTAGGGACACCAGGAAACACCATATATTTT. It codes for CASSLGTPGNTIYF.

The chain links TRBV5-4 to TRBJ2-6; the match to TRBD2 covers 7 bases. Germline values: CDR1 SGHNT, CDR2 YYREEE (reference sequence). The V gene end was trimmed by 4 bases and the J gene end by 4 bases; junction bases not matched to a gene: 2. There are 14 residues in the CDR3. The CDR3 loop reads CASSPGLGANVLTF. The CDR3 region has the DNA TGTGCCAGCAGCCCGGGACTAGGGGCCAACGTCCTGACTTTC.

This clone was seen only once. The chain joins TRBV11-3 to TRBJ2-2; D is ambiguous. The CDR3 loop spans 13 amino acids. From germline, CDR1 is SGHNT and CDR2 YENEEA. V lost 5 bases, J lost 2 bases, and 6 bases lay in between. CDR3 amino acids: CASSPTNTGELFF. CDR3 bases: TGTGCCAGCAGCCCAACTAACACCGGGGAGCTGTTTTTT.

The chain uses TRBV13 and TRBJ2-1, with unresolved D. CDR1 is PRHDT and CDR2 is FYEKMQ in the germline V gene (reference sequence). V was clipped by 5 bases and J by 7 bases, with 9 bases between them. The CDR3 has 12 amino acids. The CDR3 sequence: CASSPYGNEQFF. The CDR3 coding sequence is TGTGCCAGCAGCCCGTACGGTAATGAGCAGTTCTTC.

With regard to this clone: Germline is not matched at one junction end, which may reflect a read error. The chain has TRBV18 and TRBJ2-7; 7 nucleotides line up with TRBD2. The CDR3 loop spans 14 amino acids. Looked up from germline, CDR1 is KGHSH and CDR2 is LQKENI. The CDR3 DNA sequence: TGTGCCAGTTCACAGGCTAGCGGTCCCTACGAGCAGTACTTC. Encoded protein: CASSQASGPYEQYF.

The chain employs TRBV2 and TRBJ1-5; 7 bases are a match to TRBD1. There are 14 residues in the CDR3. Germline values: CDR1 SNHLY, CDR2 FYNNEI. V gave up 4 bases and J gave up 5 bases; unmatched junction bases: 5. The CDR3 region has the DNA TGTGCCAGCAGTGTTGAGGGACAGCATCAGCCCCAGCATTTT. Translating gives CASSVEGQHQPQHF.

The chain recombines TRBV19 with TRBJ1-1; TRBD1 is a possible D gene (6 bases). Trimming removed 3 bases at V and 0 bases at J, with 11 bases between. This CDR3 has 15 residues. Germline CDR1 reads LNHDA; CDR2 reads SQIVND (reference sequence). The DNA for the CDR3 is TGTGCCAGTAGTATTCTCGGACAGCTGAACACTGAAGCTTTCTTT. Translation: CASSILGQLNTEAFF. The full variable domain, rest sourced from reference TRBV19 and TRBJ1-1, is DGGITQSPKYLFRKEGQNVTLSCEQNLNHDAMYWYRQDPGQGLRLIYYSQIVNDFQKGDIAEGYSVSREKKESFPLTVTSAQKNPTAFYLCASSILGQLNTEAFFGQGTRLTVV.

This clone was counted only a few times. The chain couples TRBV3-1 (or the pseudogene TRBV3-2) to TRBJ2-4; TRBD2 is a possible D gene (6 bases). Germline loops: CDR1 LGHDT, CDR2 YNNKEL (reference sequence). Trimming left V 4 bases short and J 8 bases short, with 15 bases between. The CDR3 is 14 amino acids. CDR3 residues: CASSRRDFFYIQYF. The CDR3 coding sequence is TGTGCCAGCAGCCGTCGGGACTTTTTTTACATTCAGTACTTC.

The chain is built from TRBV25-1 and TRBJ1-2; 7 bases line up with TRBD1. The CDR3 runs to 16 residues. Germline V gene lookup returns CDR1 MGHDK and CDR2 SYGVNS. V was pared by 4 bases and J by 3 bases, with 11 bases of the junction left unmatched. As DNA, the CDR3 is TGTGCCAGCAGTGCTCCGGTGGCAGGGGGATACTATGGCTACACCTTC. Translated, it gives CASSAPVAGGYYGYTF.

The chain joins TRBV7-9 to TRBJ2-5; TRBD2 matches at 8 bases. Looked up from germline, CDR1 is SEHNR and CDR2 is FQNEAQ (reference sequence). The J segment lost 5 bases and the V segment lost 4 bases, leaving 6 bases of the junction unmatched. This CDR3 spans 14 amino acids. CDR3 bases: TGTGCCAGCAGCTCTGGACTAGCTTGGGAGACCCAGTACTTC. Its translation is CASSSGLAWETQYF.

V and J are TRBV5-4 and TRBJ2-3; D perhaps matches TRBD2 (5 bases). This CDR3 spans 15 amino acids. V lost 0 bases and J 0 bases, leaving 8 bases between the germline ends. From germline, CDR1 is SGHNT and CDR2 YYREEE (reference sequence). The CDR3 region is CASSLAPGSTDTQYF. CDR3 nucleotides: TGTGCCAGCAGCTTGGCCCCGGGGAGCACAGATACGCAGTATTTT.

The count of this clone is one. The V and J genes are TRBV19 and TRBJ2-3, with TRBD2 matching over 7 bases. The length of the CDR3 is 15 residues. With 3 bases clipped from V and 0 bases from J, the junction kept 3 bases outside the gene matches. The germline gives CDR1 LNHDA, CDR2 SQIVND (reference sequence). The DNA of the CDR3 is TGTGCCAGTAGTATTAAGCGGGGAAGCACAGATACGCAGTATTTT. Translating it yields CASSIKRGSTDTQYF.

This clone has only one observation. This chain uses TRBV4-2 with TRBJ2-2, with D tentatively TRBD1 (6 bases). The V gene's germline CDR1 is LGHNA and CDR2 YNFKEQ. V lost 1 base and J 1 base, leaving 10 bases between the germline ends. The length of the CDR3 is 16 residues. CDR3 loop: CASSQAPGVNTGELFF. DNA for the CDR3: TGTGCCAGCAGCCAAGCCCCAGGGGTGAACACCGGGGAGCTGTTTTTT.

The chain recombines TRBV30 with TRBJ2-2; 8 positions match TRBD1. The germline V gene encodes CDR1 GTSNPN and CDR2 SVGIG (reference sequence). The CDR3 loop spans 15 amino acids. Trimming at V came to 3 bases and at J to 6 bases, leaving 9 bases not matched to a gene. The CDR3 sequence is CAWSPRQGAPGELFF. CDR3 DNA: TGTGCCTGGAGCCCCCGGCAGGGGGCGCCCGGGGAGCTGTTTTTT.

The chain couples TRBV5-1 to TRBJ2-1; D gene ambiguous. Per the germline V gene, CDR1 is SGHRS and CDR2 is YFSETQ. The length of the CDR3 is 15 residues. Between the trimmed V and J ends, which lost 4 bases and 5 bases, there was a span of 16 bases. CDR3 nucleotide sequence: TGCGCCAGCAGCCTAGGTGTTGGTACCAACAATGAGCAGTTCTTC. It is translated as CASSLGVGTNNEQFF.

In this sample, this clone turned up a few times. The chain uses TRBV19 and TRBJ2-1, with a weak D call TRBD2 (6 bases). CDR1 is LNHDA and CDR2 is SQIVND in the germline V gene (reference sequence). V was trimmed by 1 base and J by 7 bases, leaving 8 bases between them. The length of the CDR3 is 13 residues. For the CDR3, the DNA is TGTGCCAGTAGTATAGGGGCGGGAAATGAGCAGTTCTTC. It translates to CASSIGAGNEQFF.

The chain recombines TRBV5-1 with TRBJ2-1; D gene unclear. The V end was cut by 2 bases, the J end by 7 bases, with 4 bases between. The CDR3 runs 11 residues. Germline CDR1 SGHRS, CDR2 YFSETQ. CDR3 amino acids: CASSLENEQFF. DNA of the CDR3: TGCGCCAGCAGCTTAGAGAATGAGCAGTTCTTC.

The V gene is TRBV3-1 (or the pseudogene TRBV3-2), the J gene TRBJ2-1; possibly TRBD2 for D (6 bases). The CDR3 is made up of 14 amino acids. Germline assignment: CDR1 LGHDT and CDR2 YNNKEL (reference sequence). V dropped 3 bases and J dropped 8 bases, with 14 bases sitting between them. CDR3: CASSQEGNSDEQFF. In DNA form, the CDR3 reads TGTGCCAGCAGCCAGGAGGGCAATTCCGATGAGCAGTTCTTC.

The chain recombines TRBV29-1 with TRBJ2-2; D not certain. V was trimmed by 4 bases and J by 0 bases, leaving 12 bases between them. Germline lookup yields CDR1 SQVTM and CDR2 ANQGSEA. This CDR3 spans 15 amino acids. The CDR3 sequence is CSVVAGTSNTGELFF. The CDR3 nucleotides read TGCAGCGTTGTAGCCGGCACGTCGAACACCGGGGAGCTGTTTTTT.

This clone was detected only once. The chain employs TRBV7-9 and TRBJ1-6; D not resolved. V was trimmed by 1 base and J by 9 bases, leaving 16 bases between them. The V gene's germline CDR1 is SEHNR and CDR2 FQNEAQ (reference sequence). This CDR3 has 16 amino acids. CDR3 amino acids: CASSLETTLGSSPLHF. The DNA of the CDR3 is TGTGCCAGCAGCTTAGAGACGACTCTCGGGAGTTCACCCCTCCACTTT.

The chain carries TRBV18 and TRBJ1-2; perhaps TRBD1 as D (6 bases). Trimming shortened V by 9 bases and J by 6 bases, and 11 bases separated the two germline ends. CDR1 KGHSH and CDR2 LQKENI come from the germline V gene. CDR3 size: 11 residues. The CDR3 nucleotides read TGTGCCAGTGGGGGCGTAAATGGCTACACCTTC. This gives the protein CASGGVNGYTF.